The clone carrying this T cell receptor beta chain was detected only a few times. The germline CDR1 and CDR2 sequences are GTSNPN and SVGIG (reference sequence). The CDR3 is 17 amino acids. The V segment lost 2 bases and the J segment 5 bases; nucleotides outside the gene matches: 14. The entry originates in a study of T-cell reconstitution after alpha-beta-depleted transplantation in children. Preparation of the TCRbeta library involved a method that used unique molecular identifiers. TCRdb passed the PCR reads through MiXCR, listing each CDR3 protein once. The repertoire holds around 530,000 distinct CDR3 sequences, with roughly 33% as singletons.

The J gene is TRBJ1-4, the V gene TRBV30; 7 bases line up with TRBD1. Here the sequenced sample was PBMCs from the stem cell graft donor, taken from the stem cell graft. This TCR was sampled from a human donor who donated a stem cell graft to a child with aplastic anemia. Written as DNA, the CDR3 is TGTGCCTGGAGTCCCACATCCCTACGGGACAGAAATGAAAAACTGTTTTTT. Translated, it gives CAWSPTSLRDRNEKLFF.